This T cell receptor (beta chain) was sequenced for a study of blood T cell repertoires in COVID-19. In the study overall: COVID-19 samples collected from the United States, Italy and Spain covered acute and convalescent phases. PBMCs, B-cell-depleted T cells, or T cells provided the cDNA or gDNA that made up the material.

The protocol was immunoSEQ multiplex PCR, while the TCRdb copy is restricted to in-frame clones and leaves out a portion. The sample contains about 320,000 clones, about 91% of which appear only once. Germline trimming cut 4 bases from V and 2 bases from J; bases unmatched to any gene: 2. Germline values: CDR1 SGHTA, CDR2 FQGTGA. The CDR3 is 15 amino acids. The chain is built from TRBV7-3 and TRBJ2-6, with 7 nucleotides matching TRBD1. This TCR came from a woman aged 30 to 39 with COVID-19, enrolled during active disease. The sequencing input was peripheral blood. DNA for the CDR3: TGTGCCAGCAGCTCCCAGGGGGCTGGGGCCAACGTCCTGACTTTC. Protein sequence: CASSSQGAGANVLTF.